Shown below are 17 T cell receptor beta chains from a single sample sequenced in a study of cytomegalovirus exposure and HLA in healthy donors. The PCR contained 60 Vbeta and 13 Jbeta primers. Method: immunoSEQ multiplex PCR; TCRdb's copy keeps in-frame clones and lacks some. This table has 150,000 or so clones, around three quarters appearing once. The sample was PBMCs. The source of these receptors is a male donor in good health and CMV-seronegative.

The chain links TRBV6-5 to TRBJ1-1, with D maybe TRBD1 (6 bases). The CDR3 contains 13 residues. Germline CDR1 is MNHEY and CDR2 is SVGAGI. V lost 3 bases and J 7 bases, leaving 12 bases between the germline ends. DNA of the CDR3: TGTGCCAGCAGTTATTGGGGAGGGGGTGAAGCTTTCTTT. Protein: CASSYWGGGEAFF.

This clone was recorded once. The chain couples TRBV2 to TRBJ2-1, with a possible D match to TRBD2 (5 bases). This CDR3 is built from 12 residues. Trimming took off 10 bases at V and 6 bases at J, with 13 bases between the two ends. Germline CDR1 reads SNHLY; CDR2 reads FYNNEI. CDR3 sequence: CAILGSLNEQFF. The CDR3, as DNA: TGTGCCATCTTAGGGAGCCTCAATGAGCAGTTCTTC.

This clone was found once. This chain connects TRBV6-1 to TRBJ2-2; 8 bases map to TRBD1. V lost 4 bases and J lost 8; bases outside the gene matches: 12. This CDR3 has 16 residues. CDR1 and CDR2 from the germline V gene are MNHNS and SASEGT. The CDR3 loop reads CASSGSTTGVPGELFF. CDR3 nucleotides: TGTGCCAGCAGTGGCTCGACGACAGGGGTTCCAGGGGAGCTGTTTTTT.

The rearrangement uses TRBV7-9 and TRBJ1-1, with D maybe TRBD1 (6 bases). The germline V gene has CDR1 SEHNR and CDR2 FQNEAQ (reference sequence). Trimming removed 2 bases at V and 1 base at J, with 11 bases between. The CDR3 length is 15 residues. CDR3 protein: CASSLLGQTNTEAFF. CDR3 nucleotide sequence: TGTGCCAGCAGCTTACTCGGACAGACGAACACTGAAGCTTTCTTT.

The chain is built from TRBV27 and TRBJ2-7, with 10 bases identical to TRBD2. Germline V gene sequence: CDR1 MNHEY, CDR2 SMNVEV (reference sequence). The CDR3 extends over 16 amino acids. V trimming: 2 bases; J trimming: 2 bases; junction bases outside the gene matches: 6. DNA of the CDR3: TGTGCCAGCAGTTTACGGACTAGCGGAGTGACCTACGAGCAGTACTTC. Translating it yields CASSLRTSGVTYEQYF.

This chain's CDR3 is CASSLSGGAGETQYF. CDR3 DNA: TGTGCCAGCAGCTTAAGCGGGGGGGCCGGGGAGACCCAGTACTTC. V usage is TRBV7-6 and J usage is TRBJ2-5, with 10 bases lining up with TRBD2. The CDR3 covers 15 residues. J was trimmed by 5 bases and V by 2 bases; bases with no gene match: 5. The V gene's germline CDR1 is SGHVS and CDR2 FNYEAQ.

V gene TRBV11-2 combines with J gene TRBJ2-7, with 8 bases matching TRBD1. CDR3 length: 15 residues. Germline CDR1 reads SGHAT; CDR2 reads FQNNGV. After removal of 1 base from V and 2 bases from J, the junction contained 4 bases not matched to a gene. CDR3 in amino acids: CASSLAGDRTYEQYF. The CDR3 bases are TGTGCCAGCAGCTTAGCAGGGGACAGGACCTACGAGCAGTACTTC.

The V call is TRBV5-1, the J call TRBJ2-7, with a weak D call TRBD1 (5 bases). With 1 base removed from V and 2 bases from J, the gap between germline ends came to 10 bases. Germline assignment: CDR1 SGHRS and CDR2 YFSETQ. This CDR3 is built from 14 residues. The CDR3 sequence: CASSLSDSPYEQYF. The CDR3 DNA is TGCGCCAGCAGCTTGAGTGACAGCCCCTACGAGCAGTACTTC.

This chain connects TRBV19 to TRBJ2-2, with D unclear. Looked up from germline, CDR1 is LNHDA and CDR2 is SQIVND (reference sequence). V dropped 1 base and J dropped 0 bases, with 6 bases sitting between them. The CDR3 loop spans 15 amino acids. The CDR3 loop reads CASSIGTTNTGELFF. CDR3 DNA sequence: TGTGCCAGTAGTATAGGAACAACGAACACCGGGGAGCTGTTTTTT.

This clone was counted only a few times. This chain joins TRBV25-1 and TRBJ2-2; D possibly corresponds to TRBD2 (6 bases). V gave up 7 bases and J gave up 0 bases, with 12 bases separating them. Germline V gene sequence: CDR1 MGHDK, CDR2 SYGVNS. This CDR3 has 15 residues. CDR3 region: CASKMGGTNTGELFF. In DNA, the CDR3 is TGTGCCAGCAAGATGGGGGGAACGAACACCGGGGAGCTGTTTTTT.

The J gene is TRBJ2-7, the V gene TRBV11-3; D call uncertain. Germline lookup yields CDR1 SGHNT and CDR2 YENEEA. With 0 bases removed from V and 2 bases from J, the gap between germline ends came to 11 bases. The CDR3 has 15 amino acids. The CDR3 protein is CASSLDSHQPYEQYF. Written as DNA, the CDR3 is TGTGCCAGCAGCTTAGACAGTCATCAACCCTACGAGCAGTACTTC.

A few counts support this clone. V gene TRBV5-1 combines with J gene TRBJ2-1; 7 nucleotides agree with TRBD2. This CDR3 has 16 residues. Germline lookup yields CDR1 SGHRS and CDR2 YFSETQ. The ends lost 0 bases at V and 10 bases at J; junction bases unmatched: 13. CDR3 residues: CASSLDGGVGGTEQFF. As DNA, the CDR3 is TGCGCCAGCAGCTTGGATGGGGGGGTGGGCGGCACAGAGCAGTTCTTC.

V gene TRBV27 combines with J gene TRBJ2-1; 9 positions match TRBD2. J gave up 6 bases and V 6 bases, and 6 bases lay outside the gene matches. The CDR3 spans 14 residues. The V gene's germline CDR1 is MNHEY and CDR2 SMNVEV (reference sequence). CDR3 amino acids: CASSWGLAGNEQFF. CDR3 nucleotide sequence: TGTGCCAGCAGCTGGGGACTAGCCGGCAATGAGCAGTTCTTC.

On this clone: Relative to the germline gene, one junction end is altered; a read error may explain this. The rearrangement uses TRBV7-2 and TRBJ2-7, with a possible D match to TRBD2 (5 bases). CDR1 is SGHTA, CDR2 FQGNSA, per germline. This CDR3 is 14 amino acids long. CDR3 amino acids: CANSRTGLFYEQYF. In nucleotides, the CDR3 is TGTGCCAACAGCCGGACTGGGCTCTTCTACGAGCAGTACTTC.

As to this clone: This CDR3 is also generated by other DNA sequences in the sample. This chain joins TRBV25-1 and TRBJ2-2; D gene ambiguous. From germline, CDR1 is MGHDK and CDR2 SYGVNS. Trimming left V 1 base short and J 4 bases short, with 4 bases between. CDR3 length equals 13 residues. The CDR3 sequence is CASSESVTGELFF. The CDR3 DNA reads TGTGCCAGCAGTGAATCTGTCACCGGGGAGCTGTTTTTT.

The chain combines TRBV4-3 with TRBJ2-2, with D unclear. Trimming cost V 0 bases and J 4 bases, with 6 bases left between them. CDR1 is LGHNA and CDR2 is YSLEER in the germline V gene. CDR3 length: 14 amino acids. Here the CDR3 reads CASSQDRLTGELFF. CDR3 DNA sequence: TGCGCCAGCAGCCAAGACAGGCTCACCGGGGAGCTGTTTTTT.

The CDR3 sequence is CASSQEGGGEFEKLFF. As DNA, the CDR3 is TGTGCCAGCAGCCAAGAAGGGGGGGGCGAATTTGAAAAACTGTTTTTT. This chain joins TRBV4-2 and TRBJ1-4; a weak D match, TRBD1 (6 bases). V dropped 0 bases and J dropped 7 bases, with 15 bases sitting between them. Germline assignment: CDR1 LGHNA and CDR2 YNFKEQ. CDR3 length: 16 amino acids.